This TCR beta chain is from a study of identical twins. The junction had 8 bases not matched to a gene; V was cut back by 4 bases and J by 4 bases. This CDR3 region has 15 residues. TCRdb re-derived calls from the 5' RACE reads in MiXCR, one entry per CDR3 protein. The sample consists of 700,000 or so distinct CDR3 sequences, approximately 21% of them appearing once. This sample was shared with a second study, whose subject was T cells expressing NK-cell markers.

The chain carries TRBV12-3 or TRBV12-4 and TRBJ2-3; 7 nucleotides match TRBD1. The clonotype comes from a woman aged 18-29 years in good health. The specimen sequenced was PBMCs. The CDR3 region has the DNA TGTGCCAGCAGTTCACAGGGGAGTTACGCAGATACGCAGTATTTT. Its translation is CASSSQGSYADTQYF.